A selection of T cell receptor beta chains follows, all from one sample in a study of response to subunit inactivated influenza vaccine. TCRdb reprocessed the RT-PCR reads via MiXCR and lists one record per CDR3 protein. The data contain approximately 530,000 distinct CDR3 sequences, under 8.5% of them singletons. Material: PBMCs from blood, obtained around 25 months after vaccination. These receptors were taken from a man aged 50-75 years who received an inactivated influenza vaccine. Both conserved end residues are part of each CDR3. Each record gives: D gene, V gene, J gene, clone size, CDR3 DNA, CDR3 protein. The D gene is left open where the match is weak. Only some rows state a clone size, as once, few, many or a class for expanded clones.

d_gene: .; v_gene: TRBV3-1; j_gene: TRBJ2-1; abundance: .; CDR3nt: TGTGCCGGCAGCCAAGATGGGGGGTACAATGAGCAGTTCTTC; CDR3aa: CAGSQDGGYNEQFF
d_gene: .; v_gene: TRBV6-5; j_gene: TRBJ1-2; abundance: .; CDR3nt: TGTGCCAGCGTTGGGGCGTCTGGCTACACCTTC; CDR3aa: CASVGASGYTF
d_gene: .; v_gene: TRBV29-1; j_gene: TRBJ2-1; abundance: few; CDR3nt: TGCAGCGCTGGGGGGGACACTTACAATGAGCAGTTCTTC; CDR3aa: CSAGGDTYNEQFF
d_gene: .; v_gene: TRBV4-2; j_gene: TRBJ2-1; abundance: many; CDR3nt: TGTGCCAGCAGCAGACGGGGGGCAGGGGCCTCCAATGAGCAGTTCTTC; CDR3aa: CASSRRGAGASNEQFF
d_gene: TRBD1; v_gene: TRBV6-2/TRBV6-3; j_gene: TRBJ2-3; abundance: few; CDR3nt: TGTGCCAGCAGGGACAGGGATTCTTTTTCAGATACGCAGTATTTT; CDR3aa: CASRDRDSFSDTQYF
d_gene: TRBD1; v_gene: TRBV28; j_gene: TRBJ2-5; abundance: few; CDR3nt: TGTGCCAGCAGTAAACCTCGGGACAGATACCAAGAGACCCAGTACTTC; CDR3aa: CASSKPRDRYQETQYF
d_gene: .; v_gene: TRBV5-1; j_gene: TRBJ1-1; abundance: .; CDR3nt: TGCGCCAGCAGCTTGGGGGCCAGGGCGGGGAACACTGAAGCTTTCTTT; CDR3aa: CASSLGARAGNTEAFF
d_gene: TRBD1; v_gene: TRBV20-1; j_gene: TRBJ2-7; abundance: .; CDR3nt: TGCAGTGCTAGAGCTAGGACAGGATCCTTGGGGGAGCAGTACTTC; CDR3aa: CSARARTGSLGEQYF
d_gene: TRBD1; v_gene: TRBV13; j_gene: TRBJ2-7; abundance: few; CDR3nt: TGTGCCAGCAGCTTAGGTCAGGGGGCGAAAGAGCAGTACTTC; CDR3aa: CASSLGQGAKEQYF
d_gene: TRBD2; v_gene: TRBV29-1; j_gene: TRBJ2-7; abundance: .; CDR3nt: TGCAGCGTTGAAACGCGGGAGTCCTACGAGCGGTACTTC; CDR3aa: CSVETRESYERYF
d_gene: .; v_gene: TRBV12-3/TRBV12-4; j_gene: TRBJ1-4; abundance: many; CDR3nt: TGTGCCAGCAGTTTAGGGGGGACTAATGAAAAACTGTTTTTT; CDR3aa: CASSLGGTNEKLFF
d_gene: TRBD1; v_gene: TRBV5-1; j_gene: TRBJ1-1; abundance: many; CDR3nt: TGCGCCAGCAGCTTCCGGGACAGGGTCACTGAAGCTTTCTTT; CDR3aa: CASSFRDRVTEAFF
d_gene: .; v_gene: TRBV5-6; j_gene: TRBJ1-3; abundance: many; CDR3nt: TGTGCCAGCAGCTTGGGTCAGCGAAACACCATATATTTT; CDR3aa: CASSLGQRNTIYF
d_gene: TRBD1; v_gene: TRBV5-1; j_gene: TRBJ2-2; abundance: many; CDR3nt: TGCGCCAGCAGCTGGGGACAGGGCTTAACCGGGGAGCTGTTTTTT; CDR3aa: CASSWGQGLTGELFF
d_gene: TRBD2; v_gene: TRBV3-1; j_gene: TRBJ2-7; abundance: many; CDR3nt: TGTGCCAGCAGCCAAGAGCGACTAGCGGGAGACGAGCAGTACTTC; CDR3aa: CASSQERLAGDEQYF
d_gene: TRBD1; v_gene: TRBV20-1; j_gene: TRBJ2-7; abundance: few; CDR3nt: TGCAGTGCCACGGACAGGGGAGTTTCCTACGAGCAGTACTTC; CDR3aa: CSATDRGVSYEQYF
d_gene: TRBD1; v_gene: TRBV25-1; j_gene: TRBJ2-5; abundance: few; CDR3nt: TGTGCCAGCAGTCACTGGACAGGGGGCAGAGAGACCCAGTACTTC; CDR3aa: CASSHWTGGRETQYF
d_gene: .; v_gene: TRBV6-5; j_gene: TRBJ1-6; abundance: .; CDR3nt: TGTGCCAGCAGTTTGGGGAGGGATAACTCACCCCTCCACTTT; CDR3aa: CASSLGRDNSPLHF
d_gene: TRBD2; v_gene: TRBV11-2; j_gene: TRBJ2-5; abundance: .; CDR3nt: TGTGCCAGCAGCTTTCGAATATGGGCTAGCGGGGTCGAGGAGACCCAGTACTTC; CDR3aa: CASSFRIWASGVEETQYF
d_gene: TRBD1; v_gene: TRBV9; j_gene: TRBJ2-2; abundance: few; CDR3nt: TGTGCCAGCAGCGCCGAGGGACAGCCCGGTTTTAACACCGGGGAGCTGTTTTTT; CDR3aa: CASSAEGQPGFNTGELFF
d_gene: .; v_gene: TRBV6-2/TRBV6-3; j_gene: TRBJ1-1; abundance: many; CDR3nt: TGTGCCAGCAGCTCCCCCCTTGGGGGCCCGAACACTGAAGCTTTCTTT; CDR3aa: CASSSPLGGPNTEAFF
d_gene: TRBD2; v_gene: TRBV9; j_gene: TRBJ2-3; abundance: .; CDR3nt: TGTGCCAGCAGCGTAGGTCCGGGACTAGCTCTTCTCAACACAGATACGCAGTATTTT; CDR3aa: CASSVGPGLALLNTDTQYF
d_gene: TRBD1; v_gene: TRBV27; j_gene: TRBJ1-1; abundance: few; CDR3nt: TGTGCCAGCAGTGCGGACAGGGCTTTGAACACTGAAGCTTTCTTT; CDR3aa: CASSADRALNTEAFF
d_gene: .; v_gene: TRBV6-2/TRBV6-3; j_gene: TRBJ2-2; abundance: few; CDR3nt: TGTGCCAGCAACGATAAGGGGAGCACCGGGGAGCTGTTTTTT; CDR3aa: CASNDKGSTGELFF
d_gene: TRBD2; v_gene: TRBV7-2; j_gene: TRBJ2-1; abundance: .; CDR3nt: TGTGCCAGCAGTTCTGACCCGGGACTAGCGCAGTTCTTC; CDR3aa: CASSSDPGLAQFF
d_gene: .; v_gene: TRBV2; j_gene: TRBJ2-3; abundance: few; CDR3nt: TGTGCCAGCAGGGGTAGCCACTTAGATACGCAGTATTTT; CDR3aa: CASRGSHLDTQYF
d_gene: TRBD2; v_gene: TRBV12-3/TRBV12-4; j_gene: TRBJ2-7; abundance: .; CDR3nt: TGTGCCAGCAGTTTACCCGGGGGGGCCTACGAGCAGTACTTC; CDR3aa: CASSLPGGAYEQYF
d_gene: TRBD1; v_gene: TRBV29-1; j_gene: TRBJ1-4; abundance: .; CDR3nt: TGCAGCCCTGGGACAGCATATGAAAAACTGTTTTTT; CDR3aa: CSPGTAYEKLFF
d_gene: TRBD1; v_gene: TRBV4-2; j_gene: TRBJ2-7; abundance: .; CDR3nt: TGTGCCAGCAGTCTTGGGACAGTTAACTACGAGCAGTACTTC; CDR3aa: CASSLGTVNYEQYF
d_gene: .; v_gene: TRBV12-3/TRBV12-4; j_gene: TRBJ1-4; abundance: few; CDR3nt: TGTGCCAGCAGTTCCCTTCGGGTGTGGGCAGGGATTAATGAAAAACTGTTTTTT; CDR3aa: CASSSLRVWAGINEKLFF
d_gene: .; v_gene: TRBV4-3; j_gene: TRBJ2-3; abundance: many; CDR3nt: TGCGCCAGCAGCCAAGGACTCCCGGAGCCAGATACGCAGTATTTT; CDR3aa: CASSQGLPEPDTQYF
d_gene: .; v_gene: TRBV5-1; j_gene: TRBJ2-3; abundance: few; CDR3nt: TGCGCCAGCAGCATCGGACAGCGCACAGATACGCAGTATTTT; CDR3aa: CASSIGQRTDTQYF
d_gene: .; v_gene: TRBV11-2; j_gene: TRBJ2-3; abundance: few; CDR3nt: TGTGCCAGCAGGAAACTTAGCACAGATACGCAGTATTTT; CDR3aa: CASRKLSTDTQYF
d_gene: .; v_gene: TRBV24-1; j_gene: TRBJ2-1; abundance: few; CDR3nt: TGTGCCACCAGTGATTTGTGGGGGGCTACCTACAATGAGCAGTTCTTC; CDR3aa: CATSDLWGATYNEQFF
d_gene: .; v_gene: TRBV27; j_gene: TRBJ1-2; abundance: .; CDR3nt: TGTGCCAGCAGTTTATCGGTAGACAGATCTAACTATGGCTACACCTTC; CDR3aa: CASSLSVDRSNYGYTF
d_gene: TRBD1; v_gene: TRBV7-8; j_gene: TRBJ1-1; abundance: few; CDR3nt: TGTGCCAGCACCTTCACAGGGGTAACTGAAGCTTTCTTT; CDR3aa: CASTFTGVTEAFF
d_gene: .; v_gene: TRBV7-2; j_gene: TRBJ2-1; abundance: many; CDR3nt: TGTGCCAGCAGCTTAGCGTTTAGCGGCGCCTACAATGAGCAGTTCTTC; CDR3aa: CASSLAFSGAYNEQFF